Following are 14 T cell receptor beta chains from one sample sequenced in a study of technical replicates of blood from a few donors. Assay: immunoSEQ multiplex PCR; the TCRdb copy retains only in-frame clones and omits some. The repertoire includes tens of thousands of clones, around 94% of them detected once, and 0.35% to 0.4% sits in the top ten. Sequenced: T cells isolated from PBMCs. Receptors originate from a human donor in good health.

V is TRBV5-1 and J is TRBJ1-2; D remains ambiguous. V lost 4 bases to trimming and J lost 5 bases, with 18 bases between them. The CDR3 runs to 15 residues. Germline V gives CDR1 SGHRS, CDR2 YFSETQ. Here the CDR3 reads CASSVVEVKIYGYTF. The CDR3 DNA follows: TGCGCCAGCAGCGTAGTGGAGGTTAAGATTTATGGCTACACCTTC. The complete variable domain, with remaining parts taken from reference TRBV5-1 and TRBJ1-2, reads KAGVTQTPRYLIKTRGQQVTLSCSPISGHRSVSWYQQTPGQGLQFLFEYFSETQRNKGNFPGRFSGRQFSNSRSEMNVSTLELGDSALYLCASSVVEVKIYGYTFGSGTRLTVV.

The V call is TRBV29-1, the J call TRBJ1-1, with D unresolved. Trimming left V 4 bases short and J 0 bases short, with 6 bases between. The CDR3 length is 12 residues. The germline CDR1 and CDR2 sequences are SQVTM and ANQGSEA. The CDR3 is CSVASMNTEAFF. Here the CDR3 DNA reads TGCAGCGTTGCCAGTATGAACACTGAAGCTTTCTTT.

V usage is TRBV6-5 and J usage is TRBJ2-5; 9 bases agree with TRBD2. There are 14 residues in the CDR3. V shed 5 bases and J 5 bases; nucleotides not matched to a gene: 6. Germline V gives CDR1 MNHEY, CDR2 SVGAGI. CDR3 sequence: CASSLAGGPETQYF. CDR3 coding DNA: TGTGCCAGCAGTCTGGCGGGAGGGCCGGAGACCCAGTACTTC.

The rearrangement links TRBV29-1 to TRBJ1-1, with D unclear. This CDR3 contains 14 residues. With 4 bases removed from V and 0 bases from J, the gap between germline ends came to 12 bases. Germline CDR1 and CDR2: SQVTM and ANQGSEA. The CDR3 protein is CSVGFMRLNTEAFF. The CDR3 region has the DNA TGCAGCGTTGGCTTTATGCGCTTGAACACTGAAGCTTTCTTT.

This CDR3 reads CASSLALLSSYNEQFF. CDR3 coding DNA: TGTGCCAGCAGCTTAGCCCTACTAAGCTCCTACAATGAGCAGTTCTTC. The V gene is TRBV11-2, the J gene TRBJ2-1; D gene ambiguous. The CDR3 runs 16 residues. Looked up from germline, CDR1 is SGHAT and CDR2 is FQNNGV. Trimming left V 1 base short and J 0 bases short, with 10 bases between.

The genes are TRBV10-3 and TRBJ1-1; 9 nucleotides match TRBD1. CDR3 length equals 14 residues. Per germline, CDR1 ENHRY and CDR2 SYGVKD. The junction had 6 bases not matched to a gene; V was cut back by 6 bases and J by 4 bases. The CDR3 protein is CAISRTGEFTEAFF. The CDR3 bases are TGTGCCATCAGCCGGACAGGGGAATTCACTGAAGCTTTCTTT.

This chain uses TRBV14 with TRBJ2-7; tentatively, D is TRBD2 (6 bases). Germline V gene sequence: CDR1 SGHDN, CDR2 FVKESK. V was pared by 0 bases and J by 0 bases, with 12 bases between. The CDR3 is 16 amino acids. The CDR3 spells CASSQDRREYSYEQYF. The CDR3 DNA reads TGTGCCAGCAGCCAAGATCGGAGGGAGTACTCCTACGAGCAGTACTTC.

CDR3 sequence: CATGQGVGETQYF. In DNA form, the CDR3 reads TGTGCCACCGGACAGGGGGTCGGAGAGACCCAGTACTTC. The V call is TRBV7-8, the J call TRBJ2-5, with 10 bases that match TRBD1. The CDR3 length is 13 residues. Per germline, CDR1 SGHVS and CDR2 FQNEAQ. Trimming cost V 10 bases and J 4 bases; bases outside gene matches: 6.

The chain has TRBV25-1 and TRBJ2-1; 10 positions agree with TRBD1. Trimming cost V 8 bases and J 3 bases; bases outside gene matches: 1. This CDR3 region has 13 residues. Looked up from germline, CDR1 is MGHDK and CDR2 is SYGVNS. As DNA, the CDR3 is TGTGCCAGCGGGACAGGGGTCTACAATGAGCAGTTCTTC. Translated, it gives CASGTGVYNEQFF.

This chain links TRBV28 with TRBJ1-2; 8 bases are a match to TRBD1. J was trimmed by 2 bases and V by 5 bases; bases with no gene match: 7. The CDR3 is 15 amino acids. Germline CDR1 and CDR2: MDHEN and SYDVKM. The CDR3 DNA reads as TGTGCCAGCAGTCTGACAGGGGCCGTAAACTATGGCTACACCTTC. Its protein product is CASSLTGAVNYGYTF.

The rearrangement links TRBV29-1 to TRBJ2-7; 7 nucleotides align to TRBD1. The CDR3 sequence is 13 residues long. Per germline, CDR1 SQVTM and CDR2 ANQGSEA. The J segment lost 2 bases and the V segment lost 7 bases, leaving 8 bases of the junction unmatched. CDR3 nucleotides: TGCAGCGCCACAGGTGGACAGGCCTACGAGCAGTACTTC. Translating gives CSATGGQAYEQYF.

The CDR3 here is CSVPRSKDTGELFF. The CDR3 region has the DNA TGCAGCGTTCCCAGGTCAAAGGACACCGGGGAGCTGTTTTTT. The rearrangement links TRBV29-1 to TRBJ2-2, with no clear D. V lost 5 bases and J lost 3, with 13 bases in between. The germline V gene encodes CDR1 SQVTM and CDR2 ANQGSEA. The CDR3 consists of 14 residues.

The chain joins TRBV5-8 to TRBJ2-5, with 9 bases that match TRBD1. The CDR3 runs to 13 residues. J was trimmed by 5 bases and V by 6 bases; bases with no gene match: 5. CDR1 SGHTS and CDR2 YDEGEE come from the germline V gene. For the CDR3, the DNA is TGTGCCAGCATATTCGACAGGGGGGAGACCCAGTACTTC. This gives the protein CASIFDRGETQYF.

This chain connects TRBV19 to TRBJ2-7; 11 nucleotides align to TRBD1. V trimming: 5 bases; J trimming: 6 bases; junction bases outside the gene matches: 9. This CDR3 spans 15 amino acids. The germline V gene encodes CDR1 LNHDA and CDR2 SQIVND (reference sequence). The CDR3 DNA is TGTGCCAGTAGTCCCTGGACAGGGGGCAGTCCCGAGCAGTACTTC. Translating it yields CASSPWTGGSPEQYF.